This T cell receptor beta chain originates from a study of T cell repertoires in cytomegalovirus infection. Study background: Shared public TCR beta signatures pointed to both CMV infection and a matching HLA type.

This clonotype was detected only a few times. No antigen is known for it. TCRdb itself ran the reads through MiXCR, one entry per CDR3 protein. The sample consists of some 200,000 distinct CDR3 sequences, roughly a fifth of them appearing once. Study results and caveats: The cumulative frequency of public TCR beta families identified carriers of CMV plus the relevant HLA.

Between the trimmed V and J ends, which lost 4 bases and 2 bases, there was a span of 11 bases. The CDR3 extends over 14 amino acids. Per the germline V gene, CDR1 is SGHDN and CDR2 is FVKESK. The chain couples TRBV14 to TRBJ2-5; D perhaps matches TRBD1 (6 bases). The receptor was isolated from a human donor in good health (CMV status not recorded). Some clones in this sample may be carry-over from other donors' samples. Sequencing input: PBMCs. Here the CDR3 DNA reads TGTGCCAGCAGCCGCGGACAGCAGCAAGAGACCCAGTACTTC. This encodes CASSRGQQQETQYF.